Included here is one T cell receptor (beta chain) sequence, with context. The sample contains more than one DNA sequence encoding this CDR3. Study processing details: For nucleated cells, counts were estimated from reference gene primer amplification. Some clones are missing from TCRdb's copy, which holds only in-frame ones; the method was immunoSEQ multiplex PCR. V and J calls plus clone size are reproduced from that table; the DNA served to infer D and trimming. The sample records 200,000 to 250,000 clones, approximately 83% being singletons. These data are taken from a study of blood T cell repertoires in COVID-19. Study-wide context: The samples span acute and convalescent COVID-19 from the United States, Italy and Spain. Sources were T cells, B-cell-depleted T cells, or PBMCs; the material itself was cDNA or gDNA.

This CDR3 comprises 16 residues. V gave up 6 bases and J gave up 5 bases; unmatched junction bases: 14. Germline-derived CDR1 and CDR2 are LNHDA and SQIVND (reference sequence). This TCR derives from a woman in her forties or fifties with acute or convalescent COVID-19. The sample comprised peripheral blood. The V and J genes are TRBV19 and TRBJ2-5; 8 nucleotides match TRBD2. For the CDR3, the DNA is TGTGCCAGTAGGAGCGGGGGTGTCGGCGGCCCTGAGACCCAGTACTTC. Translated, it gives CASRSGGVGGPETQYF.